The subject of this entry is one T cell receptor (beta chain). Germline CDR1 reads SGHRS; CDR2 reads YFSETQ. The CDR3 totals 12 residues. V was shortened by 0 bases and J by 5 bases, with 5 bases between the two germline ends. These data originate in a study of blood T cell repertoires in COVID-19. Per the original data handling: Cell counts per sample came from amplifying reference gene primers. Profiling relied on immunoSEQ multiplex PCR, and the TCRdb table lists in-frame clones only, not all of them. That table supplies the V and J calls and clone size; D and trimming were determined from the DNA. The sample comprises 200,000 to 250,000 clones, 80% to 85% of which are singletons, and around 9% rests with the top ten.

The receptor comes from a woman between 50 and 59 years old with acute COVID-19. The chain is built from TRBV5-1 and TRBJ2-5; unclear D gene. Material: PBMCs or T cells enriched from blood (not recorded which). In nucleotides, the CDR3 is TGCGCCAGCAGCTTGGGAGTGGAGACCCAGTACTTC. This translates into CASSLGVETQYF.